This T cell receptor beta chain derives from a study of identical twins. TCRdb recomputed calls from the 5' RACE reads with MiXCR, one row per CDR3 protein. The repertoire has 150,000 or so distinct CDR3 sequences, 3% to 4% of them found once; the top ten carry more than 7%. From germline, CDR1 is MNHEY and CDR2 SVGEGT. Trimming took 6 bases from V and 4 from J; bases not matched to a gene: 5. There are 13 residues in the CDR3. This clonotype has ten or more counts. Its antigen remains unknown. Study-level results: Shared out-of-frame alpha sequences (those common to twins) showed excess low generation probability. Reduced insertions were recorded for abundant cord blood beta clonotypes, with no such pattern in memory repertoires. Invariant MAIT and iNKT cells are populations that could partly confound zero-insertion analyses. Findings came from cross-sectional statistics, without long-term follow-up of donors.

The sample was memory T cells sorted from blood. The chain has TRBV6-2 or TRBV6-3 and TRBJ1-1; 7 nucleotides align to TRBD1. The TCR was taken from a man aged 18 to 30 in good health. Written as DNA, the CDR3 is TGTGCCAGCAGCCAGGGGGTTAGCACTGAAGCTTTCTTT. Translating gives CASSQGVSTEAFF.